The TCR beta chain described here comes from a study of regulatory T cells in long-lasting Graves disease. Findings of the study overall: Persistent Graves' patients possessed reduced TCR diversity relative to recently diagnosed ones.

CDR1 MNHEY and CDR2 SVGAGI come from the germline V gene. V lost 0 bases, J lost 5 bases, and 4 bases lay in between. The CDR3 has 13 amino acids. The time point: newly diagnosed GD, antithyroid drugs for less than 3 months. From PBMCs, RNA was extracted and then used to make the TCR library. This clonotype was counted many times. Its antigen is not identified. Both iRepertoire HTBI primers and Arm-PCR of CDR3 regions were used to build the TCR beta libraries. TCRdb itself ran the multiplex PCR reads through MiXCR, one entry per CDR3 protein. The table records a few hundred thousand distinct CDR3 sequences, 20% of them present only once.

The TCR sequence derives from a female donor with Graves disease. The V gene is TRBV6-5, the J gene TRBJ2-2, with D hard to call. The input for sequencing was peripheral blood mononuclear cells (PBMCs), taken at new diagnosis, from a patient treated with antithyroid drugs. The CDR3 loop reads CASSYSLTGELFF. DNA for the CDR3: TGTGCCAGCAGTTACTCCTTGACCGGGGAGCTGTTTTTT.